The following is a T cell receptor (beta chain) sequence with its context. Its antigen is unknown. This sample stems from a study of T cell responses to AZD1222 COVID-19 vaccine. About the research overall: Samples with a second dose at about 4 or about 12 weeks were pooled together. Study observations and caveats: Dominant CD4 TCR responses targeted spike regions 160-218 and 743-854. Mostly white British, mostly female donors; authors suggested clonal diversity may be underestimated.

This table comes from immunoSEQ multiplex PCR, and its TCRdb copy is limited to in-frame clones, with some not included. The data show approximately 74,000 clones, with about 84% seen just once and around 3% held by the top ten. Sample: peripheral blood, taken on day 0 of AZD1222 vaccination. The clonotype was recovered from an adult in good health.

The CDR3 loop is CAPPSGVPGVGNTIYF. The CDR3 DNA sequence: TGTGCCCCGCCGTCCGGAGTCCCGGGGGTAGGAAACACCATATATTTT. This sequence joins TRBV7-2 and TRBJ1-3; TRBD1 is a possible D gene (5 bases). The CDR3 consists of 16 residues. Between the trimmed V and J ends, which lost 11 bases and 4 bases, there was a span of 24 bases. CDR1 and CDR2 from the germline V gene are SGHTA and FQGNSA.